The text below deals with one T cell receptor (beta chain). The source of the sample is a study of blood T cell repertoires in COVID-19. V shed 5 bases, J shed 7 bases, and the junction held 7 bases outside the gene matches. CDR1 LNHDA and CDR2 SQIVND come from the germline V gene (reference sequence). The CDR3 length is 13 residues. The table came from immunoSEQ multiplex PCR; TCRdb's copy has only in-frame clones and leaves some out. Altogether fewer than 250,000 clones are present, around nine tenths being singletons, with the ten largest covering 1.5% to 2%. The sequence was collected from a woman in her sixties who had recovered from COVID-19. The V call is TRBV19, the J call TRBJ1-2, with 7 bases identical to TRBD1. Sequenced input: peripheral blood. CDR3: CASSPRQGSGYTF. The CDR3 coding sequence is TGTGCCAGTAGTCCCCGACAGGGCTCTGGCTACACCTTC.